This T cell receptor beta chain was obtained from a study of cytomegalovirus exposure and HLA in healthy donors. Researchers ran the PCR with 60 Vbeta and 13 Jbeta primers. In the original workflow: The count from a later analysis was 60 million to 85 million unique TCR beta chains, around 10 million of them shared. Measured with immunoSEQ multiplex PCR; TCRdb has only the in-frame clones, and not every one. That table gives V, J and clone size, and the DNA gave D and trimming. This sample's table has approximately 110,000 clones. The study's findings and limits: HLA alleles were associated with some 17,000 TCR beta sequences in a later analysis at 0.05 false discovery rate. An apparent linkage of common viral pathogens to several of the most significant clusters emerged in a later analysis.

CDR1 SGHRS and CDR2 YFSETQ come from the germline V gene. CDR3 length: 14 amino acids. The ends were cut back, 7 bases at V and 3 bases at J, with 11 bases in the middle. Everyone who donated was a healthy bone marrow donor. For this clone: Its antigen is not identified.

The sample comprised PBMCs. The sequence was obtained from a man younger than 35 in good health and CMV-seronegative. The rearrangement links TRBV5-1 to TRBJ2-6; D is unclear. As DNA, the CDR3 is TGCGCCAGCCGCGGCGCATATGGGGCCAACGTCCTGACTTTC. As protein: CASRGAYGANVLTF.